The clone carrying this T cell receptor (beta chain) was recorded only once. This sample is part of a study of OX40 agonist ivuxolimab in advanced cancers. Some clones are missing from TCRdb's copy, which holds only in-frame ones; the method was immunoSEQ multiplex PCR. This table holds roughly 60,000 clones, 85% found once. V was trimmed by 6 bases and J by 2 bases, leaving 13 bases between them. Germline V gene data show CDR1 as SQVTM and CDR2 as ANQGSEA. The CDR3 has 13 residues. This chain links TRBV29-1 with TRBJ1-1; D gene ambiguous. The TCR was taken from an adult with an advanced solid tumor such as melanoma, head and neck, liver or kidney cancer. The source material was CD4+ or CD8+ T cells sorted from blood, sampled in a trial of the OX40 agonist ivuxolimab. CDR3 loop: CSVSPLVNTEAFF. The DNA for the CDR3 is TGCAGCGTGTCCCCGTTGGTTAACACTGAAGCTTTCTTT.